Listed below are T cell receptor beta chains from one sample, sequenced in a study of cytomegalovirus exposure and HLA in healthy donors. Clones were read by immunoSEQ multiplex PCR, and TCRdb kept only the in-frame ones, dropping some. The sample lists over 200,000 clones, approximately 90% seen once, with 1% in the top ten. What was sequenced was PBMCs. The receptors were sampled from a young woman in good health and CMV-seronegative. The CDR3 runs from the conserved cysteine through the conserved F or W. Size values are once, few and many counts, or a class for expanded clones, and some rows have none.

j_call,v_call,clone_size,cdr3_aa
TRBJ1-5,TRBV11-2,NA,CASSFQAPNQPQHF
TRBJ2-7,TRBV5-1,NA,CASSLASGRSPTYEQYF
TRBJ1-4,TRBV10-1,NA,CASSAGTGREKLFF
TRBJ2-1,TRBV5-4,NA,CASSSPASGQSSYNEQFF
TRBJ1-1,TRBV19,once,CASSKVPDRDNTEAFF
TRBJ2-5,TRBV5-4,NA,CASSFTRDREETQYF
TRBJ2-3,TRBV6-1,NA,CASSVRSTDTQYF
TRBJ2-1,TRBV27,NA,CASSSLAGGFNEQFF
TRBJ1-1,TRBV5-6,NA,CASSYEDRDTEAFF
TRBJ1-5,TRBV7-8,NA,CASSGDRARPQHF
TRBJ2-1,TRBV4-3,NA,CASSQDRQGFYNEQFF
TRBJ2-3,TRBV5-1,NA,CASSIGLAGLTDTQYF
TRBJ1-2,TRBV4-2,NA,CASSRTGANYGYTF
TRBJ2-1,TRBV5-1,once,CASSGSGGLNEQFF
TRBJ1-2,TRBV5-1,NA,CASSYQPPGVEAYGYTF
TRBJ2-6,TRBV9,NA,CASSARGTGANVLTF
TRBJ2-7,TRBV4-1,NA,CASSQEVQGASEQYF
TRBJ2-3,TRBV28,few,CASSLPPSDTQYF